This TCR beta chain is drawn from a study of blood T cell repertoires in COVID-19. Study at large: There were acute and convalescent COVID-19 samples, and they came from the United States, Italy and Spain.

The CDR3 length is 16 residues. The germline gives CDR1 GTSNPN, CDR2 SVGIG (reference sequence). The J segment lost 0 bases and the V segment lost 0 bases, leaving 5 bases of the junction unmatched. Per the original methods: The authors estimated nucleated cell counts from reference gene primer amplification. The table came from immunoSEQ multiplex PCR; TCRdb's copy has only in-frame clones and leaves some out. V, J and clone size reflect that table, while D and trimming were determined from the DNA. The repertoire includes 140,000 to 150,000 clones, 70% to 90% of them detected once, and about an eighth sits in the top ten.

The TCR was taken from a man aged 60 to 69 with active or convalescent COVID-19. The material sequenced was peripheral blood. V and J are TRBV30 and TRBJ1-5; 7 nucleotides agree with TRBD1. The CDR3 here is CAWSVGQGDSNQPQHF. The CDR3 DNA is TGTGCCTGGAGTGTAGGCCAGGGGGATAGCAATCAGCCCCAGCATTTT. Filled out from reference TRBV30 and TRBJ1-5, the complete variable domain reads SQTIHQWPATLVQPVGSPLSLECTVEGTSNPNLYWYRQAAGRGLQLLFYSVGIGQISSEVPQNLSASRPQDRQFILSSKKLLLSDSGFYLCAWSVGQGDSNQPQHFGDGTRLSIL.